The 23 T cell receptor beta chains presented below share a single source sample, sequenced in a study of shared clonotypes between healthy human individuals. The assay was immunoSEQ multiplex PCR, and TCRdb's table has in-frame clones only and misses some. This table holds some 2 million clones, roughly 94% found once. As defined, naive CD8 cells were CD45RO-negative and positively selected for CCR7, with terminally differentiated effector memory CD45RA+ cells excluded. Input material: naive CD8+ T cells sorted from blood. The receptors shown here come from a man between 18 and 35 years old in good health.

The V gene is TRBV28, the J gene TRBJ2-7, with D perhaps matching TRBD2 (7 bases). The V gene's germline CDR1 is MDHEN and CDR2 SYDVKM. This CDR3 has 13 residues. Trimming took off 6 bases at V and 6 bases at J, with 15 bases between the two ends. The DNA of the CDR3 is TGTGCCAGCAGCGGTAGGGGGAGGGCCGAGCAGTACTTC. As protein: CASSGRGRAEQYF.

The J gene is TRBJ2-7, the V gene TRBV27; 8 nucleotides match TRBD2. Germline lookup yields CDR1 MNHEY and CDR2 SMNVEV (reference sequence). The CDR3 is 15 amino acids. Trimming at V came to 0 bases and at J to 3 bases, leaving 4 bases not matched to a gene. CDR3 sequence reads: CASSLSAGGYYEQYF. The DNA for the CDR3 is TGTGCCAGCAGTTTATCCGCGGGAGGTTACTACGAGCAGTACTTC.

The V and J genes are TRBV7-2 and TRBJ2-5, with 7 bases lining up with TRBD1. The germline CDR1 and CDR2 sequences are SGHTA and FQGNSA. Trimming took 5 bases from V and 5 from J; bases not matched to a gene: 20. The CDR3 consists of 18 residues. The CDR3 DNA follows: TGTGCCAGCAGCCCCGCCGGACAGGCCGTTTTTATCGAGGAGACCCAGTACTTC. Translation: CASSPAGQAVFIEETQYF. Full variable domain (missing parts from reference TRBV7-2 and TRBJ2-5): GAGVSQSPSNKVTEKGKDVELRCDPISGHTALYWYRQSLGQGLEFLIYFQGNSAPDKSGLPSDRFSAERTGGSVSTLTIQRTQQEDSAVYLCASSPAGQAVFIEETQYFGPGTRLLVL.

The chain uses TRBV7-8 and TRBJ2-1; TRBD2 is a possible D gene (7 bases). CDR1 is SGHVS and CDR2 is FQNEAQ in the germline V gene. V lost 4 bases and J lost 6, with 16 bases in between. The CDR3 consists of 15 residues. This CDR3 is CASSSLGRGGNEQFF. In nucleotides, the CDR3 is TGTGCCAGCAGCTCGCTAGGGAGGGGGGGCAATGAGCAGTTCTTC.

With respect to this clone: No DNA is shown, since the ends of the CDR3 on it are uncertain; the CDR3 is the one TCRdb lists. This sequence joins TRBV6-1 and TRBJ1-2. The CDR3 length equals 14 residues, ends included. Looked up from germline, CDR1 is MNHNS and CDR2 is SASEGT. The CDR3 is CASILGPTSYGYTF.

This chain uses TRBV9 with TRBJ1-2; 9 nucleotides match TRBD1. Germline loops: CDR1 SGDLS, CDR2 YYNGEE. V was pared by 0 bases and J by 2 bases, with 5 bases of the junction left unmatched. The CDR3 consists of 16 residues. In DNA form, the CDR3 reads TGTGCCAGCAGCGTAGCTAGGACAGGGGACAACTATGGCTACACCTTC. This gives the protein CASSVARTGDNYGYTF.

The chain uses TRBV5-1 and TRBJ2-2, with 8 positions matching TRBD1. Losses at the gene ends were 0 bases for V and 4 bases for J; bases not matched to a gene: 5. This CDR3 is built from 16 residues. Germline V CDR1 and CDR2: SGHRS, YFSETQ. CDR3 sequence: CASSLGTGRVTGELFF. The CDR3 nucleotides are TGCGCCAGCAGCTTGGGGACAGGGAGAGTCACCGGGGAGCTGTTTTTT.

The gene calls are TRBV13 and TRBJ2-7; possible D gene TRBD2, 6 bases. With 5 bases removed from V and 3 bases from J, the gap between germline ends came to 11 bases. This CDR3 is 13 amino acids long. Germline values: CDR1 PRHDT, CDR2 FYEKMQ (reference sequence). The CDR3 nucleotides are TGTGCCAGCAGCGCCACGGGAGTCTACGAGCAGTACTTC. Amino acids: CASSATGVYEQYF.

The chain joins TRBV11-2 to TRBJ2-1; possibly TRBD2 for D (5 bases). V was pared by 2 bases and J by 5 bases, with 16 bases between. This CDR3 contains 16 residues. Germline V CDR1 and CDR2: SGHAT, FQNNGV. The CDR3 bases are TGTGCCAGCAGCTTAAGGGAACTAGAGCCTAACAATGAGCAGTTCTTC. Its translation is CASSLRELEPNNEQFF. Drawing the rest from reference TRBV11-2 and TRBJ2-1, the complete variable domain is EAGVAQSPRYKIIEKRQSVAFWCNPISGHATLYWYQQILGQGPKLLIQFQNNGVVDDSQLPKDRFSAERLKGVDSTLKIQPAKLEDSAVYLCASSLRELEPNNEQFFGPGTRLTVL.

The chain couples TRBV4-1 to TRBJ2-6; D gene ambiguous. Deletions cut 3 bases from V and 0 bases from J, with 3 bases between. Germline lookup yields CDR1 MGHRA and CDR2 YSYEKL. The CDR3 totals 14 residues. CDR3 sequence (DNA): TGCGCCAGCAGCCACCTCTCTGGGGCCAACGTCCTGACTTTC. This sequence encodes CASSHLSGANVLTF.

The J gene is TRBJ2-7, the V gene TRBV4-1; D tentatively reads TRBD1 or TRBD2 (5 bases each). The V end lost 1 base, the J end lost 4 bases, and 17 bases lay between the germline ends. Germline V lookup: CDR1 MGHRA, CDR2 YSYEKL. The length of the CDR3 is 16 residues. The CDR3 loop is CASSQALGERRYEQYF. CDR3 in DNA: TGCGCCAGCAGCCAAGCTTTGGGGGAGCGGCGATACGAGCAGTACTTC.

This chain uses TRBV30 with TRBJ2-7; a possible D gene is TRBD1 (5 bases). V lost 2 bases and J 2 bases, leaving 13 bases between the germline ends. CDR1 is GTSNPN and CDR2 is SVGIG in the germline V gene (reference sequence). The CDR3 consists of 14 residues. This CDR3 reads CAWSLGAGAYEQYF. The CDR3 coding sequence is TGTGCCTGGAGTCTTGGGGCAGGTGCCTACGAGCAGTACTTC.

V is TRBV7-9 and J is TRBJ2-7; D gene unclear. The CDR3 runs 13 residues. CDR1 and CDR2 from the germline V gene are SEHNR and FQNEAQ (reference sequence). Trimming stripped 5 bases from V and 6 bases from J, with 14 bases between. The CDR3 protein is CASSPVGMSEQYF. CDR3 nucleotides: TGTGCCAGCAGCCCTGTGGGGATGAGCGAGCAGTACTTC.

This clone was seen a single time. J is TRBJ2-7 and V is TRBV5-4; TRBD2 is a possible D gene (5 bases). V lost 5 bases to trimming and J lost 2 bases, with 11 bases between them. This CDR3 is built from 13 residues. The V gene's germline CDR1 is SGHNT and CDR2 YYREEE (reference sequence). CDR3 in DNA: TGTGCCAGCAGGGAGGACGAAACCTACGAGCAGTACTTC. Its protein is CASREDETYEQYF.

This clone was detected once. V is TRBV27 and J is TRBJ2-3, with TRBD2 matching 16 bases. The CDR3 runs to 18 residues. Looked up from germline, CDR1 is MNHEY and CDR2 is SMNVEV (reference sequence). After removal of 11 bases from V and 4 bases from J, the junction contained 15 bases not matched to a gene. The CDR3: CACLPPGLAGGVADTQYF. The CDR3 DNA reads as TGTGCCTGTCTACCCCCGGGACTAGCGGGGGGGGTCGCAGATACGCAGTATTTT.

The genes are TRBV10-3 and TRBJ1-2; D ambiguous. Trimming cost V 6 bases and J 6 bases, with 20 bases left between them. Germline V CDR1 and CDR2: ENHRY, SYGVKD. The CDR3 is made up of 15 amino acids. The CDR3 bases are TGTGCCATCAGGTCCTTTTCGGGCAGTGGGAATGGCTACACCTTC. It codes for CAIRSFSGSGNGYTF.

The rearrangement uses TRBV4-1 and TRBJ1-6; no clear D. The germline CDR1 and CDR2 sequences are MGHRA and YSYEKL. Trimming stripped 4 bases from V and 10 bases from J, with 11 bases between. CDR3 size: 13 residues. The CDR3 coding sequence is TGCGCCAGCAGCCCCCCGGGAGAATCACCCCTCCACTTT. Residues: CASSPPGESPLHF.

The chain carries TRBV19 and TRBJ2-5, with 9 bases identical to TRBD2. CDR1 and CDR2 (germline): LNHDA, SQIVND (reference sequence). This CDR3 comprises 15 residues. The V segment lost 6 bases and the J segment 5 bases; nucleotides outside the gene matches: 10. Here the CDR3 reads CASSPVREGRETQYF. CDR3 in DNA: TGTGCCAGTAGCCCCGTGCGGGAGGGTCGGGAGACCCAGTACTTC.

This clone was seen just once. This chain links TRBV15 with TRBJ2-3, with TRBD2 matching 14 bases. Trimming cost V 0 bases and J 3 bases; bases outside gene matches: 2. The V gene's germline CDR1 is LNHNV and CDR2 YYDKDF (reference sequence). CDR3 length: 17 amino acids. CDR3 loop: CATSRDWTSGRTDTQYF. The CDR3 DNA follows: TGTGCCACCAGCAGAGATTGGACTAGCGGGAGGACAGATACGCAGTATTTT.

The rearrangement joins TRBV10-3 to TRBJ1-6; D remains ambiguous. The CDR3 loop spans 18 amino acids. V lost 0 bases, J lost 9 bases, and 21 bases lay in between. Germline V gives CDR1 ENHRY, CDR2 SYGVKD. The DNA for the CDR3 is TGTGCCATCAGTGAGTCGCGAACTCAAATCGGCAGTGGTTCACCCCTCCACTTT. Amino acids: CAISESRTQIGSGSPLHF.

There are a few counts of this clone. This chain joins TRBV13 and TRBJ1-2, with D perhaps matching TRBD1 (5 bases). The V and J ends lost 1 base and 0 bases respectively, with 24 bases between them. CDR3 size: 20 residues. Germline lookup yields CDR1 PRHDT and CDR2 FYEKMQ (reference sequence). The CDR3 nucleotides are TGTGCCAGCAGCTTAGCTGCGATCAGCTACCTGGGGGAGACTAACTATGGCTACACCTTC. It translates to CASSLAAISYLGETNYGYTF.

V is TRBV4-1 and J is TRBJ2-5; 14 positions match TRBD2. The CDR3 has 18 amino acids. The V segment lost 0 bases and the J segment 5 bases; nucleotides outside the gene matches: 8. Germline V gene lookup returns CDR1 MGHRA and CDR2 YSYEKL. DNA for the CDR3: TGCGCCAGCAGCCAAGATCGGGGACTAGCGGGAGTATACGAGACCCAGTACTTC. This encodes CASSQDRGLAGVYETQYF.

The chain recombines TRBV9 with TRBJ2-2, with TRBD2 matching 7 bases. After removal of 2 bases from V and 1 base from J, the junction contained 8 bases not matched to a gene. The CDR3 contains 17 residues. CDR1 is SGDLS and CDR2 is YYNGEE in the germline V gene. CDR3 nucleotide sequence: TGTGCCAGCAGCGTGGATCCACAGCGGGAGAACACCGGGGAGCTGTTTTTT. The encoded protein is CASSVDPQRENTGELFF.